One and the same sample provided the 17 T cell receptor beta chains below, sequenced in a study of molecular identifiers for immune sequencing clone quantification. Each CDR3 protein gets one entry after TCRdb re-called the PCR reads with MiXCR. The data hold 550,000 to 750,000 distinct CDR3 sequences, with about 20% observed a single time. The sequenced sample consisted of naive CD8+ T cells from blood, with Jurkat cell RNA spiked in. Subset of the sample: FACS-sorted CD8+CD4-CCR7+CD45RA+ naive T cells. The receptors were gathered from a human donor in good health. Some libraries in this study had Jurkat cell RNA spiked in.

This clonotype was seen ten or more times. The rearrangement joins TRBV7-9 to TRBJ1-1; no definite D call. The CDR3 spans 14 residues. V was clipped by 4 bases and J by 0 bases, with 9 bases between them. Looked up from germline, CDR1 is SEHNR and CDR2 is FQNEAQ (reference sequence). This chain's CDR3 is CASSSHGMNTEAFF. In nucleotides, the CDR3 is TGTGCCAGCAGCTCCCACGGCATGAACACTGAAGCTTTCTTT.

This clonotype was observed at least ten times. In nucleotides, the CDR3 is TGTGCCAGCAGCTTACTCCCATCCCAATACACAGATACGCAGTATTTT. This translates into CASSLLPSQYTDTQYF. V gene TRBV7-8 combines with J gene TRBJ2-3; no clear D gene. The length of the CDR3 is 16 residues. Trimming pared 2 bases from V and 2 bases from J, leaving 14 bases between. From germline, CDR1 is SGHVS and CDR2 FQNEAQ.

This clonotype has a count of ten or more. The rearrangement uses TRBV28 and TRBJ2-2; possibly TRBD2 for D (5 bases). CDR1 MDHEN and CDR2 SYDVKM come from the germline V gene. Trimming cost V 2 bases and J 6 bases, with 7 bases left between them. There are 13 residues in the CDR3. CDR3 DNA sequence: TGTGCCAGCAGTTTAGAGGGATCCGGGGAGCTGTTTTTT. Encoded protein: CASSLEGSGELFF.

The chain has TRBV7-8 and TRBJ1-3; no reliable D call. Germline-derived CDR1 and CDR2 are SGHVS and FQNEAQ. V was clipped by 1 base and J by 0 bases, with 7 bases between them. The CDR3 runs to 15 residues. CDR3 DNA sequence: TGTGCCAGCAGCTTAGAGAGGAGCTCTGGAAACACCATATATTTT. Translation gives CASSLERSSGNTIYF.

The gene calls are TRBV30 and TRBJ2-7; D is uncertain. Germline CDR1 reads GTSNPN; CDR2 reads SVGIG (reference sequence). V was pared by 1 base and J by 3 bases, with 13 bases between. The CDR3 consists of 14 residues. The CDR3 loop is CAWSGPDKFYEQYF. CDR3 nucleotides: TGTGCCTGGAGTGGGCCAGATAAATTCTACGAGCAGTACTTC.

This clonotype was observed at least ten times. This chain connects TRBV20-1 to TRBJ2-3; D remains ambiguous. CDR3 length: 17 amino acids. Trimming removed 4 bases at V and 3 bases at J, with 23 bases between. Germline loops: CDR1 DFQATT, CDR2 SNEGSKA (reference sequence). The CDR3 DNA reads TGCAGTGCTAAATCCGGCCCTCTAGAAAAGGGAACAGATACGCAGTATTTT. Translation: CSAKSGPLEKGTDTQYF.

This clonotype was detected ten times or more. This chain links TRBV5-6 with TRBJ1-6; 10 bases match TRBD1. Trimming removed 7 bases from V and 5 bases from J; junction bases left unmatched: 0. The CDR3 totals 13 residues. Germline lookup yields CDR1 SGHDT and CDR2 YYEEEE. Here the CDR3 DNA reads TGTGCCAGCGGGACAGGGGATAATTCACCCCTCCACTTT. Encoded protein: CASGTGDNSPLHF. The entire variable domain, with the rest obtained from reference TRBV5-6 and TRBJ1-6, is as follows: DAGVTQSPTHLIKTRGQQVTLRCSPKSGHDTVSWYQQALGQGPQFIFQYYEEEERQRGNFPDRFSGHQFPNYSSELNVNALLLGDSALYLCASGTGDNSPLHFGNGTRLTVT.

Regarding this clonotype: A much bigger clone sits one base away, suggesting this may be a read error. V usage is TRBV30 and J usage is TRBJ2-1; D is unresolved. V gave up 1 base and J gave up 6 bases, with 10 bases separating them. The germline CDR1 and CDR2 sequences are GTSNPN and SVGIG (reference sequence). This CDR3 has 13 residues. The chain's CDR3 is CAWSEPLTNEQFF. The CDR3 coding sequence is TGTGCCTGGAGTGAGCCTCTTACCAATGAGCAGTTCTTC.

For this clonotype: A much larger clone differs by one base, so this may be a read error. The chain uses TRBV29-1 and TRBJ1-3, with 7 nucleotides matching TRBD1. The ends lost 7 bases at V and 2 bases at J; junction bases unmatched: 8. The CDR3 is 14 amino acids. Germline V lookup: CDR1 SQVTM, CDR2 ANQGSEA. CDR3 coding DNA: TGCAGCGAGGGAAACAGGGGAACTGGAAACACCATATATTTT. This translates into CSEGNRGTGNTIYF.

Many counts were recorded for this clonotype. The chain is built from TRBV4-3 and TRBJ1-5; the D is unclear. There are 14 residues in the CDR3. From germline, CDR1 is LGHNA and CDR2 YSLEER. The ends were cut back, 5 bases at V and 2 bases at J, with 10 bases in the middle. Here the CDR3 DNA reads TGCGCCAGCAGCAAGGGCGTAGGCAATCAGCCCCAGCATTTT. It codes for CASSKGVGNQPQHF.

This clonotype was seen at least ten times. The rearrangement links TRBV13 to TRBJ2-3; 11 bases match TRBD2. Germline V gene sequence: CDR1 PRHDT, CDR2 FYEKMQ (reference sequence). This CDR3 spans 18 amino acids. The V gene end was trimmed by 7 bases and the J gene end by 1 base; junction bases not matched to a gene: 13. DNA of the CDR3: TGTGCCAGCACACCCCGGACTAGCGGGCTTAAGGGCACAGATACGCAGTATTTT. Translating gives CASTPRTSGLKGTDTQYF. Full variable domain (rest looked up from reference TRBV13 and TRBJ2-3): AAGVIQSPRHLIKEKRETATLKCYPIPRHDTVYWYQQGPGQDPQFLISFYEKMQSDKGSIPDRFSAQQFSDYHSELNMSSLELGDSALYFCASTPRTSGLKGTDTQYFGPGTRLTVL.

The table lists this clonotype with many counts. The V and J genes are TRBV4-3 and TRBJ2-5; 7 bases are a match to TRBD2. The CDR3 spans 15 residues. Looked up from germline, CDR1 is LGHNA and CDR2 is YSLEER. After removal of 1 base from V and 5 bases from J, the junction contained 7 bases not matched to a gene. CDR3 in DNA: TGCGCCAGCAGCCAAGGCGCGGGAGTCGAGGAGACCCAGTACTTC. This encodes CASSQGAGVEETQYF.

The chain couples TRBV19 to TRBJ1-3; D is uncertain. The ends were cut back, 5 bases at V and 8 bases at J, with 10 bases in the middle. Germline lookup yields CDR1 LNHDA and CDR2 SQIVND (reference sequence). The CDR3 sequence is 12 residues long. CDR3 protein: CASSQSEDTIYF. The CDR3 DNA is TGTGCCAGTAGTCAATCGGAGGACACCATATATTTT.

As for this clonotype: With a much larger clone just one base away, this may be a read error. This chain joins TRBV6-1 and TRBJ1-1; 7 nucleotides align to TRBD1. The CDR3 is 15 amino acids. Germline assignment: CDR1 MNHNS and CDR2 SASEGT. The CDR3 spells CAGSARTGMNTEAFF. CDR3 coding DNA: TGTGCCGGCAGTGCAAGGACAGGAATGAACACTGAAGCTTTCTTT.

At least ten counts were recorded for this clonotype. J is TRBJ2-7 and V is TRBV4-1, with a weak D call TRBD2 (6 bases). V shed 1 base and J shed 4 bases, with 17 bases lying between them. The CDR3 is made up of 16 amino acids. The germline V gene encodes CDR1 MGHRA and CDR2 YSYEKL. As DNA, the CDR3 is TGCGCCAGCAGCCAAGGAAAGGGCGGGGACGGGTACGAGCAGTACTTC. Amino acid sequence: CASSQGKGGDGYEQYF.

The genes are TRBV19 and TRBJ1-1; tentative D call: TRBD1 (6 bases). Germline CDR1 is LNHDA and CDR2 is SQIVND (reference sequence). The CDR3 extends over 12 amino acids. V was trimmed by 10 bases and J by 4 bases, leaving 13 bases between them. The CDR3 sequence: CATREGVTEAFF. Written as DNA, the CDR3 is TGTGCCACCCGGGAGGGGGTCACTGAAGCTTTCTTT.

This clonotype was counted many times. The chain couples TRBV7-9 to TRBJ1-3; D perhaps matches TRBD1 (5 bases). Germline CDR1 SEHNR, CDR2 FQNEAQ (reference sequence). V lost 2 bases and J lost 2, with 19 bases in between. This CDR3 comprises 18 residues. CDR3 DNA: TGTGCCAGCAGCTTAATCCGGGACGTATGGAAGACTGGAAACACCATATATTTT. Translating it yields CASSLIRDVWKTGNTIYF.